The 26 T cell receptor beta chains listed next were all sequenced from one sample in a study of CD8+CD57+ T cells in acquired aplastic anemia. All sequencing subjects had displayed CD8+CD57+ cell expansion on flow cytometry. The template used for profiling TCR beta VDJ and CDR3 was genomic DNA. Via MiXCR, TCRdb re-called the reads, giving one row per CDR3 protein. The table shows about 150,000 distinct CDR3 sequences, with 40% to 65% occurring only once. Sequenced input: sorted CD4+, CD8+, or CD8+CD57+ T cells (not recorded which) from PBMCs. The receptor source for this set is a human donor with aplastic anemia.

This clonotype was counted a single time. The genes are TRBV2 and TRBJ2-5, with D perhaps TRBD1 or TRBD2 (5 bases each). CDR1 is SNHLY and CDR2 is FYNNEI in the germline V gene. V lost 4 bases and J lost 0, with 15 bases in between. This CDR3 is built from 16 residues. CDR3 nucleotides: TGTGCCAGCAGTGGACGGGACCACCTGTACCAAGAGACCCAGTACTTC. Translating it yields CASSGRDHLYQETQYF.

This clonotype was picked up many times. The V gene is TRBV5-6, the J gene TRBJ2-3; D ambiguous. Trimming cost V 0 bases and J 3 bases, with 11 bases left between them. Germline CDR1 and CDR2: SGHDT and YYEEEE. This CDR3 region has 15 residues. The chain's CDR3 is CASSLGVQKTDTQYF. The CDR3 coding sequence is TGTGCCAGCAGCTTGGGTGTACAAAAAACAGATACGCAGTATTTT. Full variable domain (remainder filled in from reference TRBV5-6 and TRBJ2-3): DAGVTQSPTHLIKTRGQQVTLRCSPKSGHDTVSWYQQALGQGPQFIFQYYEEEERQRGNFPDRFSGHQFPNYSSELNVNALLLGDSALYLCASSLGVQKTDTQYFGPGTRLTVL.

This clonotype was recorded many times. The chain employs TRBV2 and TRBJ1-2; D gene uncertain. Per germline, CDR1 SNHLY and CDR2 FYNNEI. The CDR3 totals 15 residues. V lost 3 bases, J lost 0 bases, and 11 bases lay in between. CDR3 nucleotides: TGTGCCAGCAGTGACACTACAGTCACTAACTATGGCTACACCTTC. Its protein product is CASSDTTVTNYGYTF.

The chain employs TRBV6-1 and TRBJ2-5, with D tentatively TRBD1 (5 bases). V was trimmed by 1 base and J by 0 bases, leaving 9 bases between them. CDR1 and CDR2 (germline): MNHNS, SASEGT. The CDR3 is 15 amino acids. CDR3 protein: CASSEVGRYQETQYF. The CDR3 region has the DNA TGTGCCAGCAGTGAAGTGGGGCGATACCAAGAGACCCAGTACTTC.

In its sample, this clonotype was seen a few times. The gene calls are TRBV24-1 and TRBJ1-2; 7 nucleotides align to TRBD1. The CDR3 totals 14 residues. Germline V gene sequence: CDR1 KGHDR, CDR2 SFDVKD. The V gene end was trimmed by 3 bases and the J gene end by 7 bases; junction bases not matched to a gene: 7. The CDR3 is CATSDATGTVGYTF. In DNA, the CDR3 is TGTGCCACCAGTGATGCAACCGGGACAGTTGGCTACACCTTC.

The V and J genes are TRBV6-4 and TRBJ2-3; D is uncertain. The CDR3 is 12 residues long. V was pared by 7 bases and J by 2 bases, with 7 bases between. Germline lookup yields CDR1 MRHNA and CDR2 SNTAGT. The CDR3 loop is CASNGDTDTQYF. CDR3 sequence (DNA): TGTGCCAGCAACGGAGACACAGATACGCAGTATTTT.

This clonotype was seen many times. The chain carries TRBV20-1 and TRBJ1-1; D possibly corresponds to TRBD1 (6 bases). Germline V gene sequence: CDR1 DFQATT, CDR2 SNEGSKA (reference sequence). V lost 0 bases and J 1 base, leaving 12 bases between the germline ends. This CDR3 has 15 amino acids. The DNA for the CDR3 is TGCAGTGCTAGAGATCGGGGGCAAAGGAACACTGAAGCTTTCTTT. This translates into CSARDRGQRNTEAFF.

There are a few counts of this clonotype. This rearrangement joins TRBV10-3 to TRBJ2-2, with a possible D match to TRBD2 (5 bases). CDR1 is ENHRY, CDR2 SYGVKD, per germline. CDR3 length equals 14 residues. The germline V and J ends were trimmed by 8 bases and 3 bases, with 13 bases remaining between them. As DNA, the CDR3 is TGTGCCATCGCGGGCGCTGGGGACACCGGGGAGCTGTTTTTT. Translated, it gives CAIAGAGDTGELFF.

This clonotype was counted only a few times. A much larger clone sits a single nucleotide away, making a read error possible. The V and J genes are TRBV19 and TRBJ2-1; D is perhaps TRBD2 (5 bases). Germline V CDR1 and CDR2: LNHDA, SQIVND (reference sequence). The CDR3 loop spans 14 amino acids. CDR3 in amino acids: CASTPEETYDEQFF. CDR3 nucleotides: TGTGCCAGTACCCCGGAGGAAACCTACGATGAGCAGTTCTTC.

In this sample, this clonotype turned up many times. V gene TRBV19 combines with J gene TRBJ1-5; D perhaps matches TRBD1 (5 bases). V was shortened by 7 bases and J by 5 bases, with 18 bases between the two germline ends. This CDR3 is 15 amino acids long. Germline-derived CDR1 and CDR2 are LNHDA and SQIVND (reference sequence). The CDR3 bases are TGTGCCAGTAATGAGGGGACTGCTTTTGATCAGCCCCAGCATTTT. Protein product: CASNEGTAFDQPQHF.

The chain links TRBV29-1 to TRBJ2-3, with TRBD2 matching 11 bases. With V trimmed by 4 bases and J by 8 bases, 5 bases remained unmatched. The CDR3 is 13 amino acids. The germline gives CDR1 SQVTM, CDR2 ANQGSEA. The CDR3, as DNA: TGCAGCGTTGGCACTAGCGGGGGAGGTACGCAGTATTTT. Translating it yields CSVGTSGGGTQYF.

The chain couples TRBV7-9 to TRBJ2-7; D not certain. From germline, CDR1 is SEHNR and CDR2 FQNEAQ (reference sequence). The V end was cut by 5 bases, the J end by 4 bases, with 9 bases between. The CDR3 totals 12 residues. CDR3 bases: TGTGCCAGCAGCCGTAGTCTTTACGAGCAGTACTTC. The encoded protein is CASSRSLYEQYF. The whole variable domain, filled in from reference TRBV7-9 and TRBJ2-7, reads DTGVSQNPRHKITKRGQNVTFRCDPISEHNRLYWYRQTLGQGPEFLTYFQNEAQLEKSRLLSDRFSAERPKGSFSTLEIQRTEQGDSAMYLCASSRSLYEQYFGPGTRLTVT.

The chain uses TRBV2 and TRBJ2-2; D is tentatively TRBD1 or TRBD2 (5 bases each). From germline, CDR1 is SNHLY and CDR2 FYNNEI. Trimming stripped 7 bases from V and 3 bases from J, with 18 bases between. The CDR3 length is 16 residues. Here the CDR3 reads CASKLSGTEDTGELFF. In nucleotides, the CDR3 is TGTGCCAGCAAACTCTCCGGGACGGAGGACACCGGGGAGCTGTTTTTT.

This clonotype was detected a few times. The J gene is TRBJ2-1, the V gene TRBV20-1; 7 nucleotides agree with TRBD2. Germline V gene data show CDR1 as DFQATT and CDR2 as SNEGSKA (reference sequence). This CDR3 region has 14 residues. The V gene end was trimmed by 0 bases and the J gene end by 9 bases; junction bases not matched to a gene: 8. The CDR3 nucleotides are TGCAGTGCTAGAGAGGGGGAGGGCCACCGTGAGCAGTTCTTC. Amino acid sequence: CSAREGEGHREQFF.

This clonotype was seen only once. The V gene is TRBV15, the J gene TRBJ2-7; perhaps TRBD2 as D (8 bases). The germline gives CDR1 LNHNV, CDR2 YYDKDF (reference sequence). Trimming removed 8 bases at V and 5 bases at J, with 16 bases between. This CDR3 has 13 amino acids. The CDR3, as DNA: TGTGCCACCCAACCGGGAGGGGGCAACGAGCAGTACTTC. It specifies CATQPGGGNEQYF.

The CDR3 nucleotides are TGTGCCAGCAGCTCGGCAGGGGTCGAAGCTTTCTTT. As protein: CASSSAGVEAFF. The chain is built from TRBV7-9 and TRBJ1-1; maybe TRBD1 (6 bases). Germline V lookup: CDR1 SEHNR, CDR2 FQNEAQ (reference sequence). V was pared by 4 bases and J by 8 bases, with 11 bases between. There are 12 residues in the CDR3.

The table lists this clonotype with many counts. The V gene is TRBV6-1, the J gene TRBJ2-7; tentative D call: TRBD1 (6 bases). This CDR3 is built from 14 residues. V was pared by 5 bases and J by 5 bases, with 16 bases between. Germline CDR1 MNHNS, CDR2 SASEGT. CDR3 amino acids: CASSSVMGADEQYF. CDR3 DNA sequence: TGTGCCAGCAGTAGCGTGATGGGGGCCGACGAGCAGTACTTC.

This clonotype was observed a handful of times. The chain links TRBV4-1 to TRBJ1-4; the D gene is possibly TRBD1 (5 bases). The CDR3 has 15 residues. The V gene lost 4 bases and the J gene lost 6 bases, with 15 bases spanning the gap. Germline V gene sequence: CDR1 MGHRA, CDR2 YSYEKL. CDR3 region: CASSPTGGLYEKLFF. The CDR3 DNA sequence: TGCGCCAGCAGCCCCACGGGGGGTCTTTATGAAAAACTGTTTTTT.

The V call is TRBV2, the J call TRBJ1-1, with 8 bases that match TRBD1. The CDR3 has 14 amino acids. J lost 6 bases, V lost 6 bases, and 9 bases had no gene match. Germline CDR1 SNHLY, CDR2 FYNNEI. The DNA of the CDR3 is TGTGCCAGCAGAGGAGCGGGACAGGTGCCTGAAGCTTTCTTT. It is translated as CASRGAGQVPEAFF.

This clonotype was observed a handful of times. CDR3 nucleotide sequence: TGCAGTGCTAGAGATCGCGGGCCTGAAGCTTTCTTT. It is translated as CSARDRGPEAFF. The rearrangement uses TRBV20-1 and TRBJ1-1, with unresolved D. V shed 0 bases and J shed 6 bases, with 8 bases lying between them. In germline, CDR1 is DFQATT, CDR2 SNEGSKA (reference sequence). The CDR3 length is 12 residues.

In DNA form, the CDR3 reads TGCAGTGCTAGCGAGGGGGGCGAGCAGTACTTC. Translated, it gives CSASEGGEQYF. The J gene is TRBJ2-7, the V gene TRBV20-1; D may match TRBD1 or TRBD2 (6 bases each). V was pared by 3 bases and J by 6 bases, with 9 bases between. The CDR3 spans 11 residues. Germline V gives CDR1 DFQATT, CDR2 SNEGSKA (reference sequence).

CDR3 DNA sequence: TGTGCCAGCAGCTTAGAGGGACTCCCCGTAAAGCAGTTCTTC. Translation gives CASSLEGLPVKQFF. V and J are TRBV11-2 and TRBJ2-1; D may be TRBD2 (6 bases). This CDR3 is 14 amino acids long. From germline, CDR1 is SGHAT and CDR2 FQNNGV. Trimming pared 0 bases from V and 11 bases from J, leaving 14 bases between. Supplemented by reference TRBV11-2 and TRBJ2-1, the full variable domain reads EAGVAQSPRYKIIEKRQSVAFWCNPISGHATLYWYQQILGQGPKLLIQFQNNGVVDDSQLPKDRFSAERLKGVDSTLKIQPAKLEDSAVYLCASSLEGLPVKQFFGPGTRLTVL.

This clonotype occurred a few times. This chain links TRBV24-1 with TRBJ2-3, with 7 bases matching TRBD1. This CDR3 comprises 16 residues. Germline V lookup: CDR1 KGHDR, CDR2 SFDVKD. Losses at the gene ends were 4 bases for V and 2 bases for J; bases not matched to a gene: 8. The CDR3, as DNA: TGTGCCACCAGTGAGAGGGGGCCATCGGTCACAGATACGCAGTATTTT. Translated, it gives CATSERGPSVTDTQYF.

The chain combines TRBV29-1 with TRBJ2-3, with TRBD1 matching 9 bases. Unmatched junction bases numbered 10, after V lost 7 bases and J lost 2 bases. This CDR3 region has 15 residues. The germline V gene has CDR1 SQVTM and CDR2 ANQGSEA. In nucleotides, the CDR3 is TGCAGCGCCCGATCGGGGACAGGGAACACAGATACGCAGTATTTT. It yields the protein CSARSGTGNTDTQYF.

This chain uses TRBV7-2 with TRBJ2-7; the D gene is possibly TRBD1 (7 bases). Germline V lookup: CDR1 SGHTA, CDR2 FQGNSA. The CDR3 spans 13 residues. The V and J ends lost 6 bases and 3 bases respectively, with 12 bases between them. The CDR3 nucleotides read TGTGCCAGCAGTTCGCAGGGGGGCTACGAGCAGTACTTC. This gives the protein CASSSQGGYEQYF.

There are many counts of this clonotype. This sequence joins TRBV7-6 and TRBJ2-1, with D possibly TRBD2 on 7 matching bases. The CDR3 is 15 amino acids. Germline CDR1 SGHVS, CDR2 FNYEAQ. V lost 5 bases, J lost 8 bases, and 19 bases lay in between. CDR3 protein: CASSPRAEGGDEQFF. The DNA for the CDR3 is TGTGCCAGCAGCCCCCGGGCTGAAGGGGGGGATGAGCAGTTCTTC.